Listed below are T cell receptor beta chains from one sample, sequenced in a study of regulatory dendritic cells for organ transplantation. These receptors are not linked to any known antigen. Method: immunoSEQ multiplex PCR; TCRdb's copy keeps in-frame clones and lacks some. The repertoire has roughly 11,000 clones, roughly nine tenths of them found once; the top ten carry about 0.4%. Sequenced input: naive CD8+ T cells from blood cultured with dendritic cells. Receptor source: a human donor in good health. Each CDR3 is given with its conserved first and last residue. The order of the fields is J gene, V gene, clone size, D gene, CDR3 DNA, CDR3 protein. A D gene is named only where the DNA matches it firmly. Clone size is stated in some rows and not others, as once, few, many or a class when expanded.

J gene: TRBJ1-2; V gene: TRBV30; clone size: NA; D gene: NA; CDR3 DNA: TGTGCCTGGAGCCCCGGACTTCTTGGCTACACCTTC; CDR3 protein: CAWSPGLLGYTF
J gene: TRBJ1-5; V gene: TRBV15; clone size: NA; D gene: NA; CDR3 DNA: TGTGCCACCAGCAGAGGGATGATGGAGGATCAGCCCCAGCATTTT; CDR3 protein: CATSRGMMEDQPQHF
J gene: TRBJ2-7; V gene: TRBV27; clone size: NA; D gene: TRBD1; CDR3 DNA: TGTGCCAGCAGTCCCGGACAGGGTGGTTACGAGCAGTACTTC; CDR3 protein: CASSPGQGGYEQYF
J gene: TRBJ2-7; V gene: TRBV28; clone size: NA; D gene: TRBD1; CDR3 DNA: TGTGCCAGCAGTTTAAGCGGGACAGGGGGCCACGAGCAGTACTTC; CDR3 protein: CASSLSGTGGHEQYF
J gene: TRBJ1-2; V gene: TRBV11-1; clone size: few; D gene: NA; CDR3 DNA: TGTGCCAGCAGCCCACATACGGGTGGCTACACCTTC; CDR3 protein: CASSPHTGGYTF
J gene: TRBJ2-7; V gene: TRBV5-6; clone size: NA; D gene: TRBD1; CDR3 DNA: TGTGCCAGCAGCTACGGGACAGGGGGCCACGAGCAGTACTTC; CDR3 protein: CASSYGTGGHEQYF
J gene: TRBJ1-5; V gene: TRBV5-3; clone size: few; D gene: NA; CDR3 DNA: TGTGCCAGAAGCTTGGACGGGTCCCAGCATTTT; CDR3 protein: CARSLDGSQHF
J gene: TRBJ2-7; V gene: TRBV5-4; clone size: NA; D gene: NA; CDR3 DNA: TGTGCCAGCAGCTTGGGTCCGGCAACCTACGAGCAGTACTTC; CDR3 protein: CASSLGPATYEQYF
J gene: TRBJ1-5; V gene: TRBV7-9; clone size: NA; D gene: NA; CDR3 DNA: TGTGCCAGCAGCTTATTGGGACAGCCCCAGCATTTT; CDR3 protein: CASSLLGQPQHF
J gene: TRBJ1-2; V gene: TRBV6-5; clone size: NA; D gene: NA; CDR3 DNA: TGTGCCAGCAGAAGACCGGGACGAGGCTACACCTTC; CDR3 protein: CASRRPGRGYTF